A single sample is the source of the 24 T cell receptor beta chains below, sequenced in a study of regulatory T cells in long-lasting Graves disease. Both iRepertoire HTBI primers and Arm-PCR of CDR3 regions were used to build the TCR beta libraries. TCRdb re-derived calls from the multiplex PCR reads in MiXCR, one entry per CDR3 protein. The top ten clones hold around 20% of a sample with roughly 400,000 distinct CDR3 sequences, around 21% of them seen once. The time point was: persistent/refractory GD, antithyroid drugs over 5 years with positive TRAb. With RNA extracted from PBMCs as input, the TCR library was made. The specimen was peripheral blood mononuclear cells (PBMCs), collected when the disease was refractory, from a patient treated with antithyroid drugs. The receptors shown here come from a female donor with Graves disease.

This clonotype was seen repeatedly, ten times or more. The chain joins TRBV7-2 to TRBJ2-7; 7 bases line up with TRBD2. Trimming took 5 bases from V and 3 from J; bases not matched to a gene: 16. Germline V gene sequence: CDR1 SGHTA, CDR2 FQGNSA. CDR3 length: 17 amino acids. The CDR3 DNA reads as TGTGCCAGCAGCCCCGCACGGTGGCGGGAGATTCTCTACGAGCAGTACTTC. Protein sequence: CASSPARWREILYEQYF.

The CDR3 DNA sequence: TGTGCCACCTGGGGGGGGGGGCGCCGGGTAAAATATAGCAATCAGCCCCAGCATTTT. It yields the protein CATWGGGRRVKYSNQPQHF. This chain links TRBV11-2 with TRBJ1-5; D might be TRBD1 (6 bases). Germline V gene sequence: CDR1 SGHAT, CDR2 FQNNGV. Trimming cost V 10 bases and J 0 bases, with 28 bases left between them. The CDR3 loop spans 19 amino acids.

In the case of this clonotype: This could be a read error, since a much larger clone is one nucleotide away. V is TRBV20-1 and J is TRBJ2-5; TRBD2 aligns across 13 bases. Germline CDR1 DFQATT, CDR2 SNEGSKA (reference sequence). The length of the CDR3 is 15 residues. After removal of 2 bases from V and 2 bases from J, the junction contained 2 bases not matched to a gene. The CDR3 nucleotides are TGCAGTGCTAGACCGGGACTAGCGGGACAAGAGACCCAGTACTTC. Amino acid sequence: CSARPGLAGQETQYF.

The sample holds many counts of this clonotype. This sequence joins TRBV7-2 and TRBJ2-7; possibly TRBD1 or TRBD2 for D (5 bases each). The CDR3 length is 15 residues. Germline-derived CDR1 and CDR2 are SGHTA and FQGNSA. Trimming took off 1 base at V and 2 bases at J, with 12 bases between the two ends. The DNA for the CDR3 is TGTGCCAGCAGCTTAGTGGGGGAGAAACCCTACGAGCAGTACTTC. As protein: CASSLVGEKPYEQYF.

The chain recombines TRBV7-9 with TRBJ1-5; unclear D gene. The CDR3 is 16 residues long. Trimming removed 0 bases from V and 3 bases from J, with 12 bases in between. CDR1 and CDR2 from the germline V gene are SEHNR and FQNEAQ (reference sequence). The CDR3 sequence is CASSLAPWGDNQPQHF. DNA of the CDR3: TGTGCCAGCAGCTTAGCGCCCTGGGGTGACAATCAGCCCCAGCATTTT.

The chain is built from TRBV2 and TRBJ1-5, with D perhaps TRBD1 (5 bases). The CDR3 is 12 residues long. The germline V and J ends were trimmed by 7 bases and 7 bases, with 11 bases remaining between them. Germline V gene lookup returns CDR1 SNHLY and CDR2 FYNNEI. The CDR3 is CASNGGAQPQHF. CDR3 sequence (DNA): TGTGCCAGCAATGGAGGGGCCCAGCCCCAGCATTTT.

This chain links TRBV6-1 with TRBJ2-1; D is ambiguous. The CDR3 runs to 13 residues. CDR1 is MNHNS, CDR2 SASEGT, per germline. Trimming removed 4 bases from V and 2 bases from J, with 6 bases in between. Written as DNA, the CDR3 is TGTGCCAGCAGTGTTCAGCCCTACAATGAGCAGTTCTTC. Its translation is CASSVQPYNEQFF.

The rearrangement links TRBV5-1 to TRBJ1-5; D remains unclear. V was trimmed by 2 bases and J by 0 bases, leaving 18 bases between them. Germline loops: CDR1 SGHRS, CDR2 YFSETQ. The CDR3 contains 18 residues. The CDR3 is CASSFGPSTISSNQPQHF. The CDR3 DNA is TGCGCCAGCAGCTTTGGGCCTTCCACTATCTCTAGCAATCAGCCCCAGCATTTT.

The J gene is TRBJ2-3, the V gene TRBV7-9; D perhaps matches TRBD1 (5 bases). Germline-derived CDR1 and CDR2 are SEHNR and FQNEAQ (reference sequence). The CDR3 is 15 residues long. Trimming cost V 4 bases and J 0 bases, with 11 bases left between them. The CDR3 sequence is CASSYPGQSTDTQYF. The CDR3 coding sequence is TGTGCCAGCAGCTACCCCGGACAAAGCACAGATACGCAGTATTTT.

For this clonotype: With a much larger clone just one base away, this may be a read error. The CDR3 DNA is TGTGCCAGCAGCTTGTCGTGTAAAGAGACCCAGTACTTC. Residues: CASSLSCKETQYF. The chain carries TRBV11-1 and TRBJ2-5, with unresolved D. CDR3 size: 13 residues. Looked up from germline, CDR1 is SGHAT and CDR2 is FQDESV (reference sequence). V lost 3 bases and J lost 3, with 8 bases in between.

This clonotype was seen more than once but under ten times. V usage is TRBV29-1 and J usage is TRBJ2-7; 8 nucleotides match TRBD2. The CDR3 contains 15 residues. Per germline, CDR1 SQVTM and CDR2 ANQGSEA. The V and J ends lost 7 bases and 5 bases, in that order; junction bases with no gene match: 16. CDR3 nucleotides: TGCAGCGGTCGCAGCGGGACTTTCGGGGGGGACGAGCAGTACTTC. Protein product: CSGRSGTFGGDEQYF.

This clonotype was observed a few times. The chain uses TRBV19 and TRBJ1-1; D is unclear. This CDR3 is built from 13 residues. The V gene lost 9 bases and the J gene lost 1 base, with 12 bases spanning the gap. The germline gives CDR1 LNHDA, CDR2 SQIVND (reference sequence). CDR3 amino acids: CASSTNRNTEAFF. The CDR3 nucleotides are TGTGCCAGCTCCACGAACAGGAACACTGAAGCTTTCTTT.

In this sample, this clonotype turned up many times. The V gene is TRBV2, the J gene TRBJ2-5; 7 nucleotides match TRBD1. The trim removed 5 bases at V and 5 bases at J, leaving 5 bases unmatched. Germline V gene sequence: CDR1 SNHLY, CDR2 FYNNEI. The CDR3 runs to 13 residues. Written as DNA, the CDR3 is TGTGCCAGCAGTAATGGCAGGGGGGAGACCCAGTACTTC. Amino acid sequence: CASSNGRGETQYF.

V usage is TRBV4-1 and J usage is TRBJ1-1; no clear D. Per germline, CDR1 MGHRA and CDR2 YSYEKL. V was shortened by 0 bases and J by 1 base, with 9 bases between the two germline ends. This CDR3 region has 15 residues. The CDR3 DNA sequence: TGCGCCAGCAGCCAAGACCAGGTTCCGAACACTGAAGCTTTCTTT. Amino acids: CASSQDQVPNTEAFF.

The chain joins TRBV18 to TRBJ2-7, with 9 bases identical to TRBD2. The CDR3 consists of 14 residues. Germline V gene data show CDR1 as KGHSH and CDR2 as LQKENI. J was trimmed by 2 bases and V by 4 bases; bases with no gene match: 3. The CDR3 sequence is CASSRLADTYEQYF. Here the CDR3 DNA reads TGTGCCAGCTCACGACTAGCGGATACCTACGAGCAGTACTTC.

In the case of this clonotype: A read error may be the cause here, since a much bigger clone is one base away. This chain joins TRBV7-9 and TRBJ2-7; 10 bases line up with TRBD2. The CDR3 totals 17 residues. Germline V gene lookup returns CDR1 SEHNR and CDR2 FQNEAQ (reference sequence). J was trimmed by 4 bases and V by 6 bases; bases with no gene match: 15. The CDR3 protein is CASSKMASPTSGYEQYF. CDR3 in DNA: TGTGCCAGCAGTAAAATGGCGTCTCCGACTAGCGGGTACGAGCAGTACTTC.

The chain is built from TRBV6-1 and TRBJ2-2; TRBD1 might be the D (6 bases). This CDR3 has 13 residues. CDR1 and CDR2 (germline): MNHNS, SASEGT. V lost 10 bases, J lost 6 bases, and 15 bases lay in between. This CDR3 is CATTDPGAGELFF. CDR3 in DNA: TGTGCCACCACCGACCCAGGGGCCGGGGAGCTGTTTTTT.

This chain connects TRBV4-1 to TRBJ1-2, with D unclear. The CDR3 extends over 17 amino acids. Germline lookup yields CDR1 MGHRA and CDR2 YSYEKL. With 0 bases removed from V and 4 bases from J, the gap between germline ends came to 18 bases. CDR3: CASSQEWDPRASYGYTF. The CDR3 DNA follows: TGCGCCAGCAGCCAAGAATGGGATCCCCGGGCCTCCTATGGCTACACCTTC.

The V gene is TRBV13, the J gene TRBJ2-7; TRBD1 or TRBD2 may be the D gene (5 bases each). Germline V CDR1 and CDR2: PRHDT, FYEKMQ (reference sequence). This CDR3 spans 17 amino acids. Trimming removed 5 bases from V and 0 bases from J, with 20 bases in between. The CDR3 sequence: CASSTRDGGHNSYEQYF. DNA for the CDR3: TGTGCCAGCAGCACCCGGGACGGAGGCCATAACTCCTACGAGCAGTACTTC.

This sequence joins TRBV19 and TRBJ1-1; no clear D gene. In germline, CDR1 is LNHDA, CDR2 SQIVND (reference sequence). V lost 3 bases to trimming and J lost 4 bases, with 12 bases between them. The CDR3 is made up of 14 amino acids. CDR3 sequence: CASSIEVYATEAFF. The CDR3 DNA is TGTGCCAGTAGTATCGAGGTTTACGCCACTGAAGCTTTCTTT.

This clonotype was detected only a few times. This chain links TRBV12-3 or TRBV12-4 with TRBJ1-5; no reliable D call. The CDR3 has 14 amino acids. V lost 0 bases, J lost 4 bases, and 7 bases lay in between. CDR3 protein: CASSLASGNQPQHF. The DNA for the CDR3 is TGTGCCAGCAGTTTAGCTAGTGGGAATCAGCCCCAGCATTTT.

This clonotype appeared many times. The chain uses TRBV11-2 and TRBJ2-7; 7 positions agree with TRBD2. V was pared by 0 bases and J by 2 bases, with 13 bases of the junction left unmatched. This CDR3 contains 18 residues. Germline lookup yields CDR1 SGHAT and CDR2 FQNNGV. The CDR3 spells CASSLDPHGGTDPYEQYF. CDR3 bases: TGTGCCAGCAGCTTAGACCCACACGGGGGGACCGACCCCTACGAGCAGTACTTC.

V gene TRBV4-1 combines with J gene TRBJ2-7; 8 bases fit TRBD2. This CDR3 region has 15 residues. J lost 3 bases, V lost 4 bases, and 8 bases had no gene match. Germline V gene data show CDR1 as MGHRA and CDR2 as YSYEKL. CDR3: CASSRGGGTFYEQYF. Written as DNA, the CDR3 is TGCGCCAGCAGCCGCGGCGGGGGGACTTTCTACGAGCAGTACTTC.

This clonotype was observed a few times. The chain employs TRBV27 and TRBJ2-1; 12 bases match TRBD1. Looked up from germline, CDR1 is MNHEY and CDR2 is SMNVEV (reference sequence). V shed 5 bases and J 9 bases; nucleotides not matched to a gene: 5. The CDR3 runs 14 residues. CDR3 nucleotides: TGTGCCAGCAGTCTAGGGACAGGGGGCACTGAGCAGTTCTTC. Residues: CASSLGTGGTEQFF.